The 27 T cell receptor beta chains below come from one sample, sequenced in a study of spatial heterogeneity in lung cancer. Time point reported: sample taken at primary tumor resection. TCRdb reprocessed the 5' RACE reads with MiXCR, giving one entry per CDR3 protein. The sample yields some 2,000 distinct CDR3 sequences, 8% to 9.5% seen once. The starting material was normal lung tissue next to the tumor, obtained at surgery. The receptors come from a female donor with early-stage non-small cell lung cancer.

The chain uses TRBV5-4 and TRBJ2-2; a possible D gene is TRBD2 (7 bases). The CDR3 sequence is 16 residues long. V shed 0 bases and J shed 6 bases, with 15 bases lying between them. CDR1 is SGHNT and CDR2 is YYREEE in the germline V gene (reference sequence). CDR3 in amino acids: CASSLATGGLPGELFF. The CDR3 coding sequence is TGTGCCAGCAGCTTGGCAACCGGGGGGCTCCCCGGGGAGCTGTTTTTT. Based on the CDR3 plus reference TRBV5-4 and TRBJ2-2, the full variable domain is ETGVTQSPTHLIKTRGQQVTLRCSSQSGHNTVSWYQQALGQGPQFIFQYYREEENGRGNFPPRFSGLQFPNYSSELNVNALELDDSALYLCASSLATGGLPGELFFGEGSRLTVL.

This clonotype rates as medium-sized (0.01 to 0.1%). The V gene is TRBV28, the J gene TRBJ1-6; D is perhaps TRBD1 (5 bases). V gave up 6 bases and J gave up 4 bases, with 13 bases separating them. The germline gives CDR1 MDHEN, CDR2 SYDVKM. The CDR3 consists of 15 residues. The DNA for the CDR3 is TGTGCCAGCAGCAAATCCCGACAGTATAATTCACCCCTCCACTTT. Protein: CASSKSRQYNSPLHF.

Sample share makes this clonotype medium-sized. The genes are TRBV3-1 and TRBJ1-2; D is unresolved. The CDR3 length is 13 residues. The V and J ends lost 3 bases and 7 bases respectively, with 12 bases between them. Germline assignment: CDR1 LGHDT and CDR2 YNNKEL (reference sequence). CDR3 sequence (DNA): TGTGCCAGCAGCCACCGCGGGCTCGGTGGCTACACCTTC. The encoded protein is CASSHRGLGGYTF.

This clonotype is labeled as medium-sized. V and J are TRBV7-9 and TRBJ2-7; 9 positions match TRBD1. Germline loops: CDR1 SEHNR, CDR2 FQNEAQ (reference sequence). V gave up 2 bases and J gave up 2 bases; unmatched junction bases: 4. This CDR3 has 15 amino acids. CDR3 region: CASSLRQGVTYEQYF. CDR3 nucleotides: TGTGCCAGCAGCTTACGACAGGGGGTTACCTACGAGCAGTACTTC.

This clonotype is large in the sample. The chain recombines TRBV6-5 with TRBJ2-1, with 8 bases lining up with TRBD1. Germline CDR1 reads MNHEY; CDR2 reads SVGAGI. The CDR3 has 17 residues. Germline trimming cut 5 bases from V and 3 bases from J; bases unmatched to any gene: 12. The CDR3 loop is CASSTPGGYLSYNEQFF. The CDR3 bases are TGTGCCAGCAGTACCCCAGGGGGCTACCTCAGCTACAATGAGCAGTTCTTC.

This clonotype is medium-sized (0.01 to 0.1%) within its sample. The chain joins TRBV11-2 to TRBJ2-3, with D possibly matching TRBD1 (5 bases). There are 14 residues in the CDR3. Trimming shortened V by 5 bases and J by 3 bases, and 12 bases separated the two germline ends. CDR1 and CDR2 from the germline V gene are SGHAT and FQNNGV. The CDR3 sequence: CASSPLGATDTQYF. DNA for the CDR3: TGTGCCAGCAGCCCTCTTGGGGCAACAGATACGCAGTATTTT.

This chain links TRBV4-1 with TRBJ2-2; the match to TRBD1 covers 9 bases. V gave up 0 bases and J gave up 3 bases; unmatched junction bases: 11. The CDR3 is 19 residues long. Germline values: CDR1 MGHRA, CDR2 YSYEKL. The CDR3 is CASSQETRWTGADTGELFF. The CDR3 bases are TGCGCCAGCAGCCAAGAAACCCGCTGGACAGGGGCGGACACCGGGGAGCTGTTTTTT.

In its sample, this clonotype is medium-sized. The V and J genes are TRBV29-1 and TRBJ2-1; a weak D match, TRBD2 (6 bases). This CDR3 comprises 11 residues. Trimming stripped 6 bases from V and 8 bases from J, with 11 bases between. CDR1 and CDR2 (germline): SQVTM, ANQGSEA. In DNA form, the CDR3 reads TGCAGCGTATTATGGAGGGATGAGCAGTTCTTC. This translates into CSVLWRDEQFF.

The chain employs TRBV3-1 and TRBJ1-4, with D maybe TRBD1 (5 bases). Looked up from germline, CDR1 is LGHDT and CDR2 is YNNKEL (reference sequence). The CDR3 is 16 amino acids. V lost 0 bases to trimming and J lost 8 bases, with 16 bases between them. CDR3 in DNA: TGTGCCAGCAGCCAAGATGGAAGGGACGTACACGAAAAACTGTTTTTT. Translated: CASSQDGRDVHEKLFF.

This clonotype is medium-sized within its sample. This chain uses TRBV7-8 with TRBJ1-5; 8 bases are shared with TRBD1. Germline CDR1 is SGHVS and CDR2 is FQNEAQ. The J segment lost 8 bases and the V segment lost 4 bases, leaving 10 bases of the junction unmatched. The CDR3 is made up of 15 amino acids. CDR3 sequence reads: CASSSPGTGLEPQHF. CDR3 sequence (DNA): TGTGCCAGCAGCTCACCCGGGACAGGCTTGGAGCCCCAGCATTTT.

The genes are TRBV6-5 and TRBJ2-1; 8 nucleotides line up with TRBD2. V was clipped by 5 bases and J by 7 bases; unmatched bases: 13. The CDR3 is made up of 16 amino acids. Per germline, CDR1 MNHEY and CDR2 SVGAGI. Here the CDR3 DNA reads TGTGCCAGCAGTCCCATCTCCAGCGGGAGATCGAATGAGCAGTTCTTC. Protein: CASSPISSGRSNEQFF.

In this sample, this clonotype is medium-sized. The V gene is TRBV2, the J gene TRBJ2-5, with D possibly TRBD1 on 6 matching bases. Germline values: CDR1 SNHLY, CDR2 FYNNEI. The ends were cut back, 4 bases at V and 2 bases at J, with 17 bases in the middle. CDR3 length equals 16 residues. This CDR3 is CASSGIWTATQETQYF. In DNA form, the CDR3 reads TGTGCCAGCAGTGGAATATGGACAGCAACGCAAGAGACCCAGTACTTC. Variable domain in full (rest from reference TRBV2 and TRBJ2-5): EPEVTQTPSHQVTQMGQEVILRCVPISNHLYFYWYRQILGQKVEFLVSFYNNEISEKSEIFDDQFSVERPDGSNFTLKIRSTKLEDSAMYFCASSGIWTATQETQYFGPGTRLLVL.

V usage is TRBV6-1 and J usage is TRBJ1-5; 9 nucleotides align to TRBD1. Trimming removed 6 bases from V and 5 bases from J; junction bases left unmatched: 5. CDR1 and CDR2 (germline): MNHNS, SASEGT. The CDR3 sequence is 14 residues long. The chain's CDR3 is CASRPTGGDQPQHF. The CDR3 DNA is TGTGCCAGCAGACCGACAGGGGGGGATCAGCCCCAGCATTTT.

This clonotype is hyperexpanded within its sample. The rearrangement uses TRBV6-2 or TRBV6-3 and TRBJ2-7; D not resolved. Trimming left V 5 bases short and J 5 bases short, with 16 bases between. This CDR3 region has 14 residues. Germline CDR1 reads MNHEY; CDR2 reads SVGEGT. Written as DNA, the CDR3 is TGTGCCAGCAGTCTCGACGGCCCCCTAGACGAGCAGTACTTC. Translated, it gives CASSLDGPLDEQYF.

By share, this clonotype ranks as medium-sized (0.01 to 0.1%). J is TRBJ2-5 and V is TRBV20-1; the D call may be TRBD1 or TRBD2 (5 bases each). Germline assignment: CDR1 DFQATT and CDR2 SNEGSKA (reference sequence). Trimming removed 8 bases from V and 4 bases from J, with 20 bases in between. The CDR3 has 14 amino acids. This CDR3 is CSLPEDTKGETQYF. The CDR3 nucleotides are TGCAGTTTGCCGGAGGACACTAAAGGAGAGACCCAGTACTTC.

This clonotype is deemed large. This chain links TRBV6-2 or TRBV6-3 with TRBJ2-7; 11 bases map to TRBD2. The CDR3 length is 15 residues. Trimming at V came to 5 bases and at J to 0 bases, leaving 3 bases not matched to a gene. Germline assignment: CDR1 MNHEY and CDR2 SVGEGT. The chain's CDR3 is CASSEGLADSYEQYF. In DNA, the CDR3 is TGTGCCAGCAGTGAGGGACTAGCGGACTCCTACGAGCAGTACTTC.

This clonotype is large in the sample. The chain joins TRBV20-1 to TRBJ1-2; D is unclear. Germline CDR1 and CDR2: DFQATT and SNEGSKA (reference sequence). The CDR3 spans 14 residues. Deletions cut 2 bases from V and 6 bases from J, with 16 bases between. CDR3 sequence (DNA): TGCAGTGCTAGAATATTCGAAGAGGGTGATGGCTACACCTTC. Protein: CSARIFEEGDGYTF.

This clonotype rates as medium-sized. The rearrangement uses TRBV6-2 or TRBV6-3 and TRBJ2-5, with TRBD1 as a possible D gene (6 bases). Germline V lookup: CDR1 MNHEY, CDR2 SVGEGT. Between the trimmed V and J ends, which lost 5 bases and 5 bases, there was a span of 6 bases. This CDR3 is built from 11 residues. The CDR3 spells CASSQGETQYF. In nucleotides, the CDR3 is TGTGCCAGCAGTCAGGGGGAGACCCAGTACTTC.

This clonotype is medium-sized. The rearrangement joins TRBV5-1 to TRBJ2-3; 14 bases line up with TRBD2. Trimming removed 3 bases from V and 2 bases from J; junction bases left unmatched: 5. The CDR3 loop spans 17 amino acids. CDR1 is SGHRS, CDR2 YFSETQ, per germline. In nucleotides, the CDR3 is TGCGCCAGCAGCTCCGGGACTAGCGGGGGACTCACAGATACGCAGTATTTT. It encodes CASSSGTSGGLTDTQYF.

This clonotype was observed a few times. The CDR3 bases are TGCGCCAGCAGCCAAGATTTCAGCGGGGGGGTCAATGAGCAGTTCTTC. Translating gives CASSQDFSGGVNEQFF. The chain joins TRBV4-3 to TRBJ2-1; TRBD2 matches 10 bases. With V trimmed by 0 bases and J by 6 bases, 5 bases remained unmatched. This CDR3 has 16 residues. Germline CDR1 is LGHNA and CDR2 is YSLEER.

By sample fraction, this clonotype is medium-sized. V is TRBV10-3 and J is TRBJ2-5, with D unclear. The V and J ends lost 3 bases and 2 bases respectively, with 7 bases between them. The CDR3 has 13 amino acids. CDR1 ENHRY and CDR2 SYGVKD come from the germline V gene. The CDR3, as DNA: TGTGCCATCAGTGACCGGGCTCAAGAGACCCAGTACTTC. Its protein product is CAISDRAQETQYF.

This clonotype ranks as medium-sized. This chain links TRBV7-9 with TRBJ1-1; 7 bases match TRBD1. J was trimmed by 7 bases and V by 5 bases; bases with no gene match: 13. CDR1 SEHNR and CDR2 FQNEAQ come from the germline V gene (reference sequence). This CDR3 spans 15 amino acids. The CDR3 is CASSPIGQARLEAFF. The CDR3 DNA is TGTGCCAGCAGCCCAATCGGACAGGCTCGCCTTGAAGCTTTCTTT. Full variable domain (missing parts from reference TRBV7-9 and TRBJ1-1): DTGVSQNPRHKITKRGQNVTFRCDPISEHNRLYWYRQTLGQGPEFLTYFQNEAQLEKSRLLSDRFSAERPKGSFSTLEIQRTEQGDSAMYLCASSPIGQARLEAFFGQGTRLTVV.

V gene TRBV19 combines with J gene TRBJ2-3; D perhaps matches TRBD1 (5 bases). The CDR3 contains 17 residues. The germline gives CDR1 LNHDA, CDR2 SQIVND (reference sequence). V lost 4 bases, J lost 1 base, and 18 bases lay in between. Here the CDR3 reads CASSTTAWGDGTDTQYF. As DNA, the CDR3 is TGTGCCAGTAGTACTACCGCCTGGGGCGACGGCACAGATACGCAGTATTTT.

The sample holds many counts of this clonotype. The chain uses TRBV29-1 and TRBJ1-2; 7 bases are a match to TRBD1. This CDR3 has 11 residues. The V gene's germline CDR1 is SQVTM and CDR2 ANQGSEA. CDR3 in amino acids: CSVQGSNGYTF. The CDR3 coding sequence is TGCAGTGTACAGGGGTCAAATGGCTACACCTTC.

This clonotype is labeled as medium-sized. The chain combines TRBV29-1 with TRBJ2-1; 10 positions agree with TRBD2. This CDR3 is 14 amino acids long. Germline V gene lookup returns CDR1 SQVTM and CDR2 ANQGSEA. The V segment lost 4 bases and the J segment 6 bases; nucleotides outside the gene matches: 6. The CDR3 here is CSVVGTSGANEQFF. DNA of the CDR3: TGCAGCGTTGTCGGTACTAGCGGGGCCAATGAGCAGTTCTTC.

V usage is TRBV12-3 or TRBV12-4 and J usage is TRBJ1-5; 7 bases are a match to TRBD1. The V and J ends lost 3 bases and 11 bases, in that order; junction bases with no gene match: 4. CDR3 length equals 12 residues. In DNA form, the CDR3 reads TGTGCCAGCAGTTTGGTACAGGGGACCCAGCATTTT. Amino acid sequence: CASSLVQGTQHF.

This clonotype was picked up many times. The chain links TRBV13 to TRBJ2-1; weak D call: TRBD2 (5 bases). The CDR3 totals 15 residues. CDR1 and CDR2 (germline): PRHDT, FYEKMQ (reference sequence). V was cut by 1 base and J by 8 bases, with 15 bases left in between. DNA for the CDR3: TGTGCCAGCAGCTTAGTAGGGCAATTCGGGGATGAGCAGTTCTTC. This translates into CASSLVGQFGDEQFF.